This T cell receptor (beta chain) was captured in a study of shared clonotypes between healthy human individuals. The study's findings and limits: Across subsets, estimated richness was generally greater for naive than for memory populations. Clonotypes that were shared across a handful of donors made up around 5% of naive CD4 clonotypes.

Assay used: immunoSEQ multiplex PCR; TCRdb lists only in-frame clones, some missing. The sample lists more than 2,000,000 clones; approximately 92% were seen once. This CDR3 is 13 amino acids long. The V end was cut by 0 bases, the J end by 4 bases, with 5 bases between. Germline V gene lookup returns CDR1 WNHNN and CDR2 SYGVQD (reference sequence). To note about this clone: Its target is unknown.

Healthy HIV-negative adults with no recent acute infections or vaccinations were recruited as donors. This TCR derives from a man younger than 35 in good health. V gene TRBV10-1 combines with J gene TRBJ2-3, with D uncertain. Sequencing was performed on naive CD4+ T cells sorted from blood. As to subset: CD45RA+ positively selected. CDR3 sequence (DNA): TGCGCCAGCAGTGAGTCGGTCCCAGATACGCAGTATTTT. Translated: CASSESVPDTQYF.